The T cell receptor (beta chain) described here comes from a study of pediatric ulcerative colitis. The V gene lost 5 bases and the J gene lost 0 bases, with 10 bases spanning the gap. Per the germline V gene, CDR1 is MNHNS and CDR2 is SASEGT. The CDR3 is 14 residues long. The protocol was immunoSEQ multiplex PCR, while the TCRdb copy is restricted to in-frame clones and leaves out a portion. The sample lists about 64,000 clones; 70% to 90% were seen once. The receptor was derived from a boy between 10 and 17 years old with severe ulcerative colitis. J is TRBJ1-1 and V is TRBV6-1; tentative D call: TRBD1 (6 bases). Sample: blood. CDR3 amino acids: CASSQGHLNTEAFF. Written as DNA, the CDR3 is TGTGCCAGCAGTCAGGGACATCTGAACACTGAAGCTTTCTTT.